This entry concerns a single T cell receptor beta chain. This clonotype was recorded many times. The specificity of this receptor is unknown. The conserved phenylalanine or tryptophan normally closing the CDR3 is absent here, so this likely arose from a read error. This specimen belongs to a study of tumor and adjacent non-tumor tissue in lung cancer (dated by TCRdb to between 2017 and 2018). Background on the whole study: Patients with adenocarcinoma (roughly 12), squamous cell carcinoma (2) and small cell lung cancer (1) were included in the cohort. TCRbeta CDR3 sequencing was performed on a few dozen paired specimens, with one tumor sample and one normal lung sample collected per patient. The study compared bulk TCRbeta repertoires from lung tumor tissue and matched distant non-tumor lung tissue of approximately 15 lung cancer patients. The 15 or so patients were aged roughly 30 to 85 years, included 10 men and 5 women, and had TNM stage I to III disease. Sequencing generated a total of approximately 130 million productive TCRbeta reads, averaging roughly 4.3 million reads per sample.

RNA was isolated from bulk, unsorted tissue, and RNA quality was assessed with a NanoDrop ND-1000 and an Agilent 2100. All donors had newly diagnosed lung cancer, had not received prior chemotherapy, and were admitted for thoracic surgery in China between August and November 2014. Anyone who had undergone radiotherapy or chemotherapy before, or who had another cancer at the same time, was left out of the study. Pieces of surgical tissue measuring roughly 1-2.2 cm3 were kept in RNAlater solution and held at -80 degrees C until needed. Preparation of the library involved multiplex PCR. For sequencing, an Illumina HiSeq 2500 was employed. Following protocols modified from ARM-PCR, the researchers constructed TCRbeta libraries through three rounds of nested PCR with primers (Table S4). Before sequencing, PCR products of 200-500 bp were cut from the gel and purified using the QIAquick gel extraction kit. In the original analysis: Trimmomatic was used to clean the reads, FLASH was used to merge the reads into complete CDR3 sequences, and MiTCR was used to assign the reads to V(D)J germline segments. Clonal diversity was calculated as the inverse Simpson's index using VDJtools. In-frame sequences lacking a premature stop codon were counted as productive reads. TCRdb reran the public reads through fastp at Q25 and MiXCR, keeping productive beta chains. Here each entry gathers all rows of one CDR3 protein and keeps the most common genes and DNA. The V and J calls and clone size come from TCRdb's table, not from the authors' own analysis. In all, the sample holds 65,000 to 95,000 distinct CDR3 sequences, and approximately 68% of those were seen once. The ten biggest clones cover roughly 12% of the sample.

What the study reported, not specific to this receptor: TCR diversity was significantly higher in younger patients, and higher tumor TCR diversity was associated with shorter overall and disease-free survival. Peripheral blood was not sequenced, so blood TCRbeta repertoires in these lung cancer patients were not examined. TCR diversity (inverse Simpson) was significantly higher in tumor than in normal lung tissue (431.37 vs 166.20, P = 0.0075, Mann-Whitney U test). Only approximately 16 patients were included in the cohort, and the need for larger samples and more detailed clinical data was noted by the authors. In normal lung, the top 100 clones accounted for a significantly larger cumulative share of the repertoire than in tumor tissue. Neither the sequencing platform nor unique molecular identifiers are mentioned in the methods.

Relative to germline, V is 1 base shorter and J is 5 bases shorter, with 17 bases between their ends. Including both end residues, the CDR3 is 16 amino acids long. Only the CDR3 DNA is retained, 48 bases long and in frame from the first base. Sequences SGHVS (CDR1) and FQNEAQ (CDR2) are obtained from the germline V gene. The sequence was collected from a woman in her sixties or seventies with non-small cell lung cancer. Sequences were obtained from lung tumor tissue. In this chain, TRBV7-8 is recombined with TRBJ1-2; no D gene call is confident. In nucleotides, the sequence is TGTGCCAGCAGCTTAGAGGAGGGCACGGCAACATATGGCTACACCTCC. This is translated as CASSLEEGTATYGYTS.